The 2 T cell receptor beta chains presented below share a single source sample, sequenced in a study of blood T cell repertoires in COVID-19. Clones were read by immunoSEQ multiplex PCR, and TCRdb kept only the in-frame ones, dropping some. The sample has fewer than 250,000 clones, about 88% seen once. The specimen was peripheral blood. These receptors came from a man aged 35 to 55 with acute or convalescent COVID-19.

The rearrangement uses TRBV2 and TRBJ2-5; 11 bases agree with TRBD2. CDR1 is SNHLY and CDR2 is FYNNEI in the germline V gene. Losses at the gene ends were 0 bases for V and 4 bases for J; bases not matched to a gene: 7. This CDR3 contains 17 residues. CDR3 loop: CASSEASGRGEGETQYF. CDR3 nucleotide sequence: TGTGCCAGCAGTGAAGCTAGCGGGAGGGGAGAGGGAGAGACCCAGTACTTC.

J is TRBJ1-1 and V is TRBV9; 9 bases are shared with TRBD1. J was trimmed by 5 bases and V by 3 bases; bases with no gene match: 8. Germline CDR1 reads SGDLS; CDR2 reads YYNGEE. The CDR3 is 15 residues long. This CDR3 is CASSARQGGRTEAFF. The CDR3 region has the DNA TGTGCCAGCAGCGCGAGACAGGGGGGAAGAACTGAAGCTTTCTTT. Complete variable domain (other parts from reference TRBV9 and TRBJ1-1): DSGVTQTPKHLITATGQRVTLRCSPRSGDLSVYWYQQSLDQGLQFLIQYYNGEERAKGNILERFSAQQFPDLHSELNLSSLELGDSALYFCASSARQGGRTEAFFGQGTRLTVV.